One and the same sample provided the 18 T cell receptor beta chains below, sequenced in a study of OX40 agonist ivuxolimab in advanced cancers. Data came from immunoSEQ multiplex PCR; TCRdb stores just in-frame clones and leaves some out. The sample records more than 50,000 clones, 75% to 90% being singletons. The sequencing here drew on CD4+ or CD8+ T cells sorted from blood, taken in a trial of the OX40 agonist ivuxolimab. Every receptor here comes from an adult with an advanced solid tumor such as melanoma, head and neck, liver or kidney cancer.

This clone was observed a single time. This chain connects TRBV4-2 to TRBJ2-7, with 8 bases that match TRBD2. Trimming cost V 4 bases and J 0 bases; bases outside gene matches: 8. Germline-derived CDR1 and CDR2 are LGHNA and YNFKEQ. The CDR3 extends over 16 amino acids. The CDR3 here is CASSPRSGGSSYEQYF. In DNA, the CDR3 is TGTGCCAGCAGCCCTAGAAGCGGGGGTAGCTCCTACGAGCAGTACTTC.

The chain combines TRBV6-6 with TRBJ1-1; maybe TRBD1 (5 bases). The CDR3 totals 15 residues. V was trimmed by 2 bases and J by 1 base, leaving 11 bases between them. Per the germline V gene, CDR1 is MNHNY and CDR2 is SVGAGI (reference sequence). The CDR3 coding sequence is TGTGCCAGCAGTTACAATAGGGGTGGGAACACTGAAGCTTTCTTT. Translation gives CASSYNRGGNTEAFF.

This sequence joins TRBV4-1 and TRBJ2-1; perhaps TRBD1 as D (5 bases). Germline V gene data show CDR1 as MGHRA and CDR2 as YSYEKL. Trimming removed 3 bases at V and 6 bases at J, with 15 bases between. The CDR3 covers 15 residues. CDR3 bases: TGCGCCAGCAGCCACCGATTTACAGGTGGCAATGAGCAGTTCTTC. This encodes CASSHRFTGGNEQFF.

CDR3 coding DNA: TGTGCCAGCAGCGTAGGGATTCTGGGGGCGGGTGAAAAACTGTTTTTT. This codes for CASSVGILGAGEKLFF. This rearrangement joins TRBV9 to TRBJ1-4; D perhaps matches TRBD1 (6 bases). This CDR3 spans 16 amino acids. Germline CDR1 reads SGDLS; CDR2 reads YYNGEE. V was trimmed by 0 bases and J by 7 bases, leaving 16 bases between them.

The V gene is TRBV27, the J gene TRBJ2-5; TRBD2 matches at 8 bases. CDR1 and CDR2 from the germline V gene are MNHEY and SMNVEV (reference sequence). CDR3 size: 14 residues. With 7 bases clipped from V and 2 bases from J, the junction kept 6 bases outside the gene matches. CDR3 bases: TGTGCCAGCACCTTACGGGGGGGTCAAGAGACCCAGTACTTC. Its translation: CASTLRGGQETQYF.

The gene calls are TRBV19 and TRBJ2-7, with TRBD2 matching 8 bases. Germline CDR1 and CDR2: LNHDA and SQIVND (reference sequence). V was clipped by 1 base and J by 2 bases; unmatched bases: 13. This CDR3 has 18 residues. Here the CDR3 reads CASSIGGTGTRTAYEQYF. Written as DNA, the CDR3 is TGTGCCAGTAGTATAGGAGGAACCGGGACTAGGACTGCCTACGAGCAGTACTTC.

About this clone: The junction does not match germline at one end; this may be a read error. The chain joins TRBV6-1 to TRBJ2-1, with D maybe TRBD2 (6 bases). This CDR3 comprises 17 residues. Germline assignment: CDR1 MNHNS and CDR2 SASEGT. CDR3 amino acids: CASREVQGGGLYNEQFF. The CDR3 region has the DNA TGTGCCAGCAGGGAAGTCCAGGGAGGAGGACTATACAATGAGCAGTTCTTC.

CDR3 in DNA: TGTGCCAGCAGTGGGACTAGAGGCTACGAGCAGTACTTC. Translation: CASSGTRGYEQYF. V is TRBV2 and J is TRBJ2-7; 7 bases align to TRBD2. The CDR3 has 13 amino acids. Germline V gene sequence: CDR1 SNHLY, CDR2 FYNNEI. Trimming cost V 4 bases and J 3 bases; bases outside gene matches: 3.

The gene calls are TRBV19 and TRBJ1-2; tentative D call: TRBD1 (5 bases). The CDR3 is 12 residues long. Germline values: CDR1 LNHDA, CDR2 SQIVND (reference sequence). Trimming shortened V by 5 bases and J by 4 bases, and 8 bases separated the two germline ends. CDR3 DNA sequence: TGTGCCAGTAGTGACAGTCTCTATGGCTACACCTTC. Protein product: CASSDSLYGYTF.

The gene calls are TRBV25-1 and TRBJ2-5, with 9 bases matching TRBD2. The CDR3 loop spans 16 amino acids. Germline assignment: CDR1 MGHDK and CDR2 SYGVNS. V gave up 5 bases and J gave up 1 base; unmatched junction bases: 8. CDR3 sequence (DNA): TGTGCCAGCAGTCCCGCTGGGACTAGCCCCCAAGAGACCCAGTACTTC. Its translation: CASSPAGTSPQETQYF.

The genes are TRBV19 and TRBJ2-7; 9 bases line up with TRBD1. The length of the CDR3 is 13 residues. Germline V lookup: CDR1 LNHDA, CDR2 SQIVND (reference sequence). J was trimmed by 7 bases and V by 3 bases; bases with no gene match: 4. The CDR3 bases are TGTGCCAGTAGTATTAGGGGACAGGGTGAGCAGTACTTC. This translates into CASSIRGQGEQYF.

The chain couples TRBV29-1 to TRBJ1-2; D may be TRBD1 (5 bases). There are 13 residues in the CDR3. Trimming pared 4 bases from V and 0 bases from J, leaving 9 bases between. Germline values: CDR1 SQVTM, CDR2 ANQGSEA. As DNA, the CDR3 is TGCAGCGTTGCCGGGGGACCTAACTATGGCTACACCTTC. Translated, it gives CSVAGGPNYGYTF.

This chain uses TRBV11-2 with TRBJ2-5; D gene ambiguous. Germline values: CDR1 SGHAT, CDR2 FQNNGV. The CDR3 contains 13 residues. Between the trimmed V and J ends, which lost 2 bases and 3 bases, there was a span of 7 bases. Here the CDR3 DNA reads TGTGCCAGCAGCTTATTGCAGGAAGAGACCCAGTACTTC. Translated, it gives CASSLLQEETQYF. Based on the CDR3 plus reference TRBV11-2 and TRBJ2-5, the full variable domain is EAGVAQSPRYKIIEKRQSVAFWCNPISGHATLYWYQQILGQGPKLLIQFQNNGVVDDSQLPKDRFSAERLKGVDSTLKIQPAKLEDSAVYLCASSLLQEETQYFGPGTRLLVL.

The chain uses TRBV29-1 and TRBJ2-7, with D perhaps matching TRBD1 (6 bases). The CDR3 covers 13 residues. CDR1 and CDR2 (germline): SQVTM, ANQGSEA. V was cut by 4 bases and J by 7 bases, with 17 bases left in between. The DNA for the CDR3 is TGCAGCGTTGTTGGGACACTCCCGGGGGAGCAGTACTTC. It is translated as CSVVGTLPGEQYF.

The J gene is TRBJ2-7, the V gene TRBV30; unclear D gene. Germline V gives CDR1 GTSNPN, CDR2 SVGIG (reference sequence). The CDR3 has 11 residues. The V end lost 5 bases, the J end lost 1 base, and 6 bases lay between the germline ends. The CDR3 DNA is TGTGCCTGGCGGCAGTCCTACGAGCAGTACTTC. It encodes CAWRQSYEQYF.

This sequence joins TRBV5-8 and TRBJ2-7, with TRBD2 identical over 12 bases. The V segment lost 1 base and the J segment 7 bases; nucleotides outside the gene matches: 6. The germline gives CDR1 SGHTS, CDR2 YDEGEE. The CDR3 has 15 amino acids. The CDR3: CASSLSSGRAGEQYF. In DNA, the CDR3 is TGTGCCAGCAGCTTGTCTAGCGGGAGGGCCGGGGAGCAGTACTTC.

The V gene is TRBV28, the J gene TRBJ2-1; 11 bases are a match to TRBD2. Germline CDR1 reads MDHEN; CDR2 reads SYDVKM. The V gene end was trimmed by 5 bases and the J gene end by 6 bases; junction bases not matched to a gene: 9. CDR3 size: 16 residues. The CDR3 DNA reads TGTGCCAGCAGTGCCCCCGGGACTAGCGGTCGCAATGAGCAGTTCTTC. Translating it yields CASSAPGTSGRNEQFF. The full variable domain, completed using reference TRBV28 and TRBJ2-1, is DVKVTQSSRYLVKRTGEKVFLECVQDMDHENMFWYRQDPGLGLRLIYFSYDVKMKEKGDIPEGYSVSREKKERFSLILESASTNQTSMYLCASSAPGTSGRNEQFFGPGTRLTVL.

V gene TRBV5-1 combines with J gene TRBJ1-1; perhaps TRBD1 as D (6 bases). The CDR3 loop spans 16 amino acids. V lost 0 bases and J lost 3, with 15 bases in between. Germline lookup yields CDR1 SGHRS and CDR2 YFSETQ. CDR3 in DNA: TGCGCCAGCAGCTTGGGTTGGGGGGCGGTCGACACTGAAGCTTTCTTT. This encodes CASSLGWGAVDTEAFF.